This T cell receptor beta chain originates from a study of blood T cell repertoires in COVID-19. Study at large: Samples of COVID-19 (acute and convalescent) were obtained from the United States, Italy and Spain. In each case, the material was cDNA or gDNA derived from T cells, B-cell-depleted T cells, or PBMCs.

Original handling: Estimates of nucleated cell counts were drawn from the amplification of reference gene primers. The table came from immunoSEQ multiplex PCR; TCRdb's copy has only in-frame clones and leaves some out. That table supplies the V and J calls and clone size; D and trimming were determined from the DNA. The table includes approximately 400,000 clones, around 86% detected once. The V gene end was trimmed by 3 bases and the J gene end by 6 bases; junction bases not matched to a gene: 12. The CDR3 consists of 17 residues. Germline lookup yields CDR1 LNHDA and CDR2 SQIVND (reference sequence). In Cohort 3, a recovered donor had either two negative PCRs, clearance, or symptom resolution.

V is TRBV19 and J is TRBJ2-1; 9 bases fit TRBD1. Sequenced sample: PBMCs or T cells enriched from blood (not recorded which). The origin of this receptor is a woman between 50 and 59 years old who had recovered from COVID-19. CDR3 sequence reads: CASSIVGQGMGGNEQFF. CDR3 bases: TGTGCCAGTAGTATTGTGGGACAGGGAATGGGCGGCAATGAGCAGTTCTTC.